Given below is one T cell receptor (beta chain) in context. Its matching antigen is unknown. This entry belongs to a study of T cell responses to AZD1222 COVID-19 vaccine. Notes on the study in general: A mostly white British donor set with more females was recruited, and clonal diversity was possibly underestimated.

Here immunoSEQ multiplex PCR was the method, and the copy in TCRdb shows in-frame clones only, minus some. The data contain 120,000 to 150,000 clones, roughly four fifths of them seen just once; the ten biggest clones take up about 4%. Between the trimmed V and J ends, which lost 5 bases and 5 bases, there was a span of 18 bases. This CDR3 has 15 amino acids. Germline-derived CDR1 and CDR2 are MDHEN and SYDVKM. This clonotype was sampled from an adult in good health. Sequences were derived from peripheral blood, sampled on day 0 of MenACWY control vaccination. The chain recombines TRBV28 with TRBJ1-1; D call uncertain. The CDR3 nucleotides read TGTGCCAGCAGTCCCCCGCCGGGAGGAGGAACTGAAGCTTTCTTT. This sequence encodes CASSPPPGGGTEAFF.